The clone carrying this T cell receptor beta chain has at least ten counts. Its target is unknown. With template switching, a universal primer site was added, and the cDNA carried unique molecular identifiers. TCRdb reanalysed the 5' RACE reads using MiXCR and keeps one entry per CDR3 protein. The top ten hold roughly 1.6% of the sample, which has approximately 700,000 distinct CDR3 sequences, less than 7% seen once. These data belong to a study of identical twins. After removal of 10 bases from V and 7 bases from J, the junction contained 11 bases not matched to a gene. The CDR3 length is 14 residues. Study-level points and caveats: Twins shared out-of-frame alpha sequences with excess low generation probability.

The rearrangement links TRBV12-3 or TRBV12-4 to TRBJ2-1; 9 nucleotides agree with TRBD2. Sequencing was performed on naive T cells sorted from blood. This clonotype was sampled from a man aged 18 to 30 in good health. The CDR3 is CATRLAGVTNEQFF. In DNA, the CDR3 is TGTGCCACCAGGTTAGCGGGGGTGACAAATGAGCAGTTCTTC.